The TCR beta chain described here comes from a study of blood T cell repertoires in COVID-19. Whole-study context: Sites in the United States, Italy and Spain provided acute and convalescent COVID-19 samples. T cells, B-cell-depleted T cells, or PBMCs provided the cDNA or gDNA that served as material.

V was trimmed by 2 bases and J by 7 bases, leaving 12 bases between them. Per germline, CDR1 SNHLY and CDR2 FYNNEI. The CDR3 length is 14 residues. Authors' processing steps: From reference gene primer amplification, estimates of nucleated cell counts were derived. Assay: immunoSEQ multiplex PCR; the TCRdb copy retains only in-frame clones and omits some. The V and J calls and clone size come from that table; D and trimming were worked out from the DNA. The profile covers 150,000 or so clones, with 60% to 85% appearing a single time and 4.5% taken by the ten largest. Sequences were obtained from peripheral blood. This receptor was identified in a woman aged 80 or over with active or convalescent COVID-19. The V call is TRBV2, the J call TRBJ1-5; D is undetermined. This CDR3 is CASSEPPEGQPQHF. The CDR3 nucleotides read TGTGCCAGCAGTGAACCCCCGGAGGGCCAGCCCCAGCATTTT.